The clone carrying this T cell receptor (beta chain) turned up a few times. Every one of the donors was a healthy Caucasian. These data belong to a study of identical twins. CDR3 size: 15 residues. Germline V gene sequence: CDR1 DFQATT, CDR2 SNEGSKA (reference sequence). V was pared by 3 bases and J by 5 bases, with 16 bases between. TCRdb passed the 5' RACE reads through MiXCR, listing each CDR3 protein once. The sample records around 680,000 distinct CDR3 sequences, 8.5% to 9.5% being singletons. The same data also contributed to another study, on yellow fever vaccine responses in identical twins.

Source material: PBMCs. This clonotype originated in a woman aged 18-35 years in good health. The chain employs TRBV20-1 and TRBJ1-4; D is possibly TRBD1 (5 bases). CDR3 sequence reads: CSARDTGRKNEKLFF. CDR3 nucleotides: TGCAGTGCTAGGGATACAGGAAGAAAGAATGAAAAACTGTTTTTT.